Shown below are 8 T cell receptor beta chains from a single sample sequenced in a study of T cells in lung cancer brain metastases. Method: immunoSEQ multiplex PCR; TCRdb's copy keeps in-frame clones and lacks some. This table holds fewer than 1,500 clones, 80% to 90% found once. The specimen sequenced was tumor tissue from a brain metastasis. Receptors were obtained from a woman between 50 and 59 years old with non-small cell lung cancer that had spread to the brain.

The CDR3 DNA follows: TGCGCCAGCAGCCAAGGTATCGAGACTCTCCAGTACGAGCAGTACTTC. Its protein is CASSQGIETLQYEQYF. The chain links TRBV4-3 to TRBJ2-7, with D unclear. V lost 1 base, J lost 4 bases, and 17 bases lay in between. CDR1 is LGHNA and CDR2 is YSLEER in the germline V gene. The CDR3 loop spans 16 amino acids.

The rearrangement uses TRBV10-3 and TRBJ2-7, with a weak D call TRBD1 (6 bases). Trimming stripped 6 bases from V and 2 bases from J, with 14 bases between. Germline V lookup: CDR1 ENHRY, CDR2 SYGVKD. This CDR3 is built from 14 residues. CDR3 protein: CAISLPGTTYEQYF. Here the CDR3 DNA reads TGTGCCATCAGCCTCCCCGGGACAACCTACGAGCAGTACTTC.

V is TRBV29-1 and J is TRBJ1-1, with D perhaps matching TRBD1 (6 bases). Trimming removed 5 bases at V and 3 bases at J, with 13 bases between. Germline CDR1 and CDR2: SQVTM and ANQGSEA. This CDR3 is built from 13 residues. As DNA, the CDR3 is TGCAGCGTTACCAGGGGCATGGACACTGAAGCTTTCTTT. It translates to CSVTRGMDTEAFF.

The gene calls are TRBV19 and TRBJ1-1; TRBD1 might be the D (5 bases). CDR3 length: 16 residues. The V and J ends lost 7 bases and 0 bases respectively, with 18 bases between them. Germline V gene sequence: CDR1 LNHDA, CDR2 SQIVND (reference sequence). CDR3 loop: CASNRGTDFLNTEAFF. The DNA of the CDR3 is TGTGCCAGTAACCGAGGGACCGACTTTCTGAACACTGAAGCTTTCTTT.

The genes are TRBV29-1 and TRBJ1-1; 7 positions match TRBD1. The germline gives CDR1 SQVTM, CDR2 ANQGSEA. There are 13 residues in the CDR3. Trimming took 4 bases from V and 0 from J; bases not matched to a gene: 2. Here the CDR3 DNA reads TGCAGCGTTGTGGGACAGTTGAACACTGAAGCTTTCTTT. This translates into CSVVGQLNTEAFF.

The CDR3 reads CASSPGGESYTF. For the CDR3, the DNA is TGTGCCAGCAGCCCGGGGGGGGAAAGCTACACCTTC. The V gene is TRBV5-4, the J gene TRBJ1-2; D might be TRBD1 (5 bases). The CDR3 runs to 12 residues. The ends were cut back, 4 bases at V and 9 bases at J, with 13 bases in the middle. CDR1 and CDR2 from the germline V gene are SGHNT and YYREEE (reference sequence).

This rearrangement joins TRBV4-1 to TRBJ1-2; D unclear. Germline CDR1 is MGHRA and CDR2 is YSYEKL. The CDR3 is 15 amino acids. Trimming took off 4 bases at V and 4 bases at J, with 16 bases between the two ends. CDR3 sequence reads: CASSLNREPLYGYTF. In DNA, the CDR3 is TGCGCCAGCAGCCTTAACCGGGAGCCGCTCTATGGCTACACCTTC.

V is TRBV25-1 and J is TRBJ2-7; no firm D call. The CDR3 is 11 residues long. Germline assignment: CDR1 MGHDK and CDR2 SYGVNS. V was trimmed by 4 bases and J by 3 bases, leaving 4 bases between them. CDR3 in DNA: TGTGCCAGCAGTGTCGTCTACGAGCAGTACTTC. Residues: CASSVVYEQYF.